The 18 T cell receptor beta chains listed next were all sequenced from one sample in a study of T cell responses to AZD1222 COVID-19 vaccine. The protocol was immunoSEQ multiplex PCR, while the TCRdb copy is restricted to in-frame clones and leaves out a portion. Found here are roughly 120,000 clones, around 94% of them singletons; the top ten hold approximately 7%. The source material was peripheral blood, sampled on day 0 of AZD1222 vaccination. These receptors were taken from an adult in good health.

CDR3 sequence reads: CASGNYYGYTF. The CDR3 DNA follows: TGTGCCAGTGGGAACTACTATGGCTACACCTTC. The chain joins TRBV19 to TRBJ1-2; D call uncertain. The CDR3 has 11 residues. V lost 8 bases to trimming and J lost 3 bases, with 7 bases between them. The germline gives CDR1 LNHDA, CDR2 SQIVND (reference sequence).

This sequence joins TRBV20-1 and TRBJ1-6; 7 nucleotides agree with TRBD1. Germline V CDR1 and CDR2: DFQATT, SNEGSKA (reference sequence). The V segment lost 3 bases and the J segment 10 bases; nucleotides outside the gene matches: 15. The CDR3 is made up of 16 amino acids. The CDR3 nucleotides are TGCAGTGCTAGTGACCCGACAGGGAAAAGCAGGTCACCCCTCCACTTT. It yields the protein CSASDPTGKSRSPLHF.

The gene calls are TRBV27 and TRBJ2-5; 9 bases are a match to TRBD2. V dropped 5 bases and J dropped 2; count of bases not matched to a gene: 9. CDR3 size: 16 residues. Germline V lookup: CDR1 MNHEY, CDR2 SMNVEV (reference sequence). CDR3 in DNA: TGTGCCAGCAGTCCAAACGGACTAGCGAGACAAGAGACCCAGTACTTC. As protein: CASSPNGLARQETQYF.

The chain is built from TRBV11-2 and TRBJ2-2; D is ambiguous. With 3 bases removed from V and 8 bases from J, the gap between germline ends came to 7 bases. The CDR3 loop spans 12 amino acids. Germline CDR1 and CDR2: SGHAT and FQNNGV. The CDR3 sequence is CASSFQGGELFF. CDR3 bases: TGTGCCAGCAGCTTTCAAGGAGGGGAGCTGTTTTTT.

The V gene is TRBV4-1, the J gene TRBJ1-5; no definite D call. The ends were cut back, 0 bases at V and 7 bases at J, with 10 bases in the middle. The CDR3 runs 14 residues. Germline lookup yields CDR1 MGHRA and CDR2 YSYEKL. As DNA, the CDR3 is TGCGCCAGCAGCCAAGATCTGGGTTTACAGCCCCAGCATTTT. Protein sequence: CASSQDLGLQPQHF.

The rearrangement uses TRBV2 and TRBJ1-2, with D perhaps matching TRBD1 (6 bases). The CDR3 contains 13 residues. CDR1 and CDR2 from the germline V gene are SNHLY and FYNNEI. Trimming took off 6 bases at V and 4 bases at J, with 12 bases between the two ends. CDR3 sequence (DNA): TGTGCCAGCAGCCCTTGGGACACCTATGGCTACACCTTC. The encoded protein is CASSPWDTYGYTF.

Here the CDR3 DNA reads TGCAGCGTTGACCTGGAGGCGAGCACAGATACGCAGTATTTT. This codes for CSVDLEASTDTQYF. The V gene is TRBV29-1, the J gene TRBJ2-3, with a tentative D call TRBD2 (5 bases). V gave up 3 bases and J gave up 0 bases, with 10 bases separating them. Germline assignment: CDR1 SQVTM and CDR2 ANQGSEA. The CDR3 has 14 residues.

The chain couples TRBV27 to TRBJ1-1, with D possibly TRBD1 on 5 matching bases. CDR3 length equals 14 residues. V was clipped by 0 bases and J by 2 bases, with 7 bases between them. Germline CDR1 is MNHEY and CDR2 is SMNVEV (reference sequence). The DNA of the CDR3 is TGTGCCAGCAGTTTATCGGGGCAAAACACTGAAGCTTTCTTT. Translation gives CASSLSGQNTEAFF.

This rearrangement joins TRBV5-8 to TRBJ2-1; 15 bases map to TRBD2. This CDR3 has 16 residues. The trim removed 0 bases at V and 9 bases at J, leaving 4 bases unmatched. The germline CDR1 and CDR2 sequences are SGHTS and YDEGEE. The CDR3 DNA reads TGTGCCAGCAGCTTGGGGGGACTAGCGGGAGGTGCTGAGCAGTTCTTC. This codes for CASSLGGLAGGAEQFF.

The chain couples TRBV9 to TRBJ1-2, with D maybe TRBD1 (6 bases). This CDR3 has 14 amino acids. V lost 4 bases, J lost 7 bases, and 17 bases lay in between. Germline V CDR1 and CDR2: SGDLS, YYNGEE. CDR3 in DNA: TGTGCCAGCAGCCCAACCCGGGGGCCCGGTGGCTACACCTTC. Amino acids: CASSPTRGPGGYTF.

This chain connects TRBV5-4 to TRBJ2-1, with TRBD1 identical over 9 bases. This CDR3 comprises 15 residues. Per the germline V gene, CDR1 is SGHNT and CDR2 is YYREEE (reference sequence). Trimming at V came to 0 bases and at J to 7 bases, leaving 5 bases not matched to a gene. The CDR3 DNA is TGTGCCAGCAGCTTGGAACAGGGGGCTTGGAATGAGCAGTTCTTC. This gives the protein CASSLEQGAWNEQFF.

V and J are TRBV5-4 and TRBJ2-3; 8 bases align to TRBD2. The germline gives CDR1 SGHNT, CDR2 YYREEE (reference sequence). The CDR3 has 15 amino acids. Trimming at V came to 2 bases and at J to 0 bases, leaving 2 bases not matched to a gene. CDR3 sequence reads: CASSFGGGSTDTQYF. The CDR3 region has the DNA TGTGCCAGCAGCTTCGGGGGGGGAAGCACAGATACGCAGTATTTT.

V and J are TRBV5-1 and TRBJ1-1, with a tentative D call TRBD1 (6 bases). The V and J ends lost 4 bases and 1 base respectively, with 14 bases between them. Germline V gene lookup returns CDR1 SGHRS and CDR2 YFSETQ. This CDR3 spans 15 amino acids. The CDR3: CASSPGAGQNTEAFF. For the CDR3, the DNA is TGCGCCAGCAGCCCGGGGGCAGGTCAGAACACTGAAGCTTTCTTT. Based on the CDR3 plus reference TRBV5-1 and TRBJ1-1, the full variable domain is KAGVTQTPRYLIKTRGQQVTLSCSPISGHRSVSWYQQTPGQGLQFLFEYFSETQRNKGNFPGRFSGRQFSNSRSEMNVSTLELGDSALYLCASSPGAGQNTEAFFGQGTRLTVV.

The CDR3 DNA sequence: TGTGCCAGCAGCACCACCTTGGGGGGGGGTAACTATGGCTACACCTTC. This translates into CASSTTLGGGNYGYTF. The rearrangement links TRBV27 to TRBJ1-2; D may be TRBD1 (5 bases). Germline loops: CDR1 MNHEY, CDR2 SMNVEV (reference sequence). The V end was cut by 6 bases, the J end by 1 base, with 18 bases between. The CDR3 covers 16 residues.

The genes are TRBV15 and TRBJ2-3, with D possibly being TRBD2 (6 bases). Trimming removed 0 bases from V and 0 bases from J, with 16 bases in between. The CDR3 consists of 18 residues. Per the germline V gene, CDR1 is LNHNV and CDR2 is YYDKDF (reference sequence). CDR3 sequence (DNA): TGTGCCACCAGCAGAGATCGCGTGGTGGGGGGAAGCACAGATACGCAGTATTTT. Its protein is CATSRDRVVGGSTDTQYF.

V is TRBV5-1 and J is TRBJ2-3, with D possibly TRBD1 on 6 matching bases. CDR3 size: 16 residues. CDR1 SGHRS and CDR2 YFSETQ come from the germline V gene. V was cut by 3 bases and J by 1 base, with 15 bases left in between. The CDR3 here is CASSSGTSSGTDTQYF. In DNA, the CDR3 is TGCGCCAGCAGCTCGGGGACATCCTCGGGCACAGATACGCAGTATTTT.

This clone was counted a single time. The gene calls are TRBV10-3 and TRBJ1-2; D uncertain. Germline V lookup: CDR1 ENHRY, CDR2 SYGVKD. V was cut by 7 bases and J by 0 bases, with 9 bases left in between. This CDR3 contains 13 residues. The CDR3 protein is CAITGGSNYGYTF. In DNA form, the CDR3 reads TGTGCCATCACAGGCGGTTCTAACTATGGCTACACCTTC.

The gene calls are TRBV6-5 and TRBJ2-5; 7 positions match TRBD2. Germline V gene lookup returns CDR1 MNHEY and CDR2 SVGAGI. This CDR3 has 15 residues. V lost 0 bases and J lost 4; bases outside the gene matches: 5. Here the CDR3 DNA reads TGTGCCAGCAGTTACTCGCTCGCGGGAGCAGAGACCCAGTACTTC. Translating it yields CASSYSLAGAETQYF.